This T cell receptor delta chain was sequenced in a study of delta chains in infants with herpesvirus infections. Study background: A Ugandan infant cohort was followed from birth for primary CMV. Study-wide results and limits: The public clonotype appeared only at the first post-infection time point. The public Vdelta1 clonotype appeared in 4 of 18 CMV-infected infants. Absence in CMV-uninfected infants may reflect the detection limit only.

TCR cDNA was made from PBMC RNA with gamma- and delta-chain-specific primers. TCRdb reapplied CATT to the RT-PCR reads. The data hold about 960 delta-chain clones, with approximately 9.1% observed a single time. V was clipped by 5 bases and J by 3 bases; unmatched bases: 10. The germline CDR1 and CDR2 sequences are TSWWSYY and QGS. This CDR3 contains 17 residues. By proportion, this clone is large. Its antigen is undetermined. V gene TRDV1 combines with J gene TRDJ1; 12 positions agree with TRDD3. The sequence was collected from a human donor who was a Ugandan infant, either HIV-exposed or HIV-unexposed (not recorded which). Sequencing was performed on peripheral blood, taken at time point 2 of longitudinal follow-up. As DNA, the CDR3 is TGTGCTCTTGGGACTGGGGAACTGGGGGATACTCCCGATAAACTCATCTTT. Its protein product is CALGTGELGDTPDKLIF.